The present TCR beta chain was sequenced within a study of T cell responses to AZD1222 COVID-19 vaccine. Assay: immunoSEQ multiplex PCR; the TCRdb copy retains only in-frame clones and omits some. The sample holds approximately 200,000 clones, approximately 93% seen once. Germline V CDR1 and CDR2: LNHDA, SQIVND (reference sequence). The V gene lost 4 bases and the J gene lost 11 bases, with 9 bases spanning the gap. This CDR3 spans 12 amino acids. This sequence was found in an adult who received the AZD1222 COVID-19 vaccine. The source was peripheral blood, collected 28 days after the second AZD1222 dose. V is TRBV19 and J is TRBJ1-6; D might be TRBD1 (5 bases). CDR3 amino acids: CASSTRDAPLHF. The CDR3 region has the DNA TGTGCCAGTAGTACCCGGGACGCACCCCTCCACTTT.